These 23 T cell receptor beta chains were all obtained from the same sample, sequenced in a study of regulatory T cells in long-lasting Graves disease. With iRepertoire HTBI primers and Arm-PCR of CDR3 regions, TCR beta libraries were built. TCRdb re-analysed the multiplex PCR reads in MiXCR, keeping a single row per CDR3 protein. The sample has some 470,000 distinct CDR3 sequences; 20% to 25% are singletons. The sample's time point: persistent/refractory GD, antithyroid drugs over 5 years with positive TRAb. Generation of the TCR library employed RNA extracted from PBMCs. The starting material was peripheral blood mononuclear cells (PBMCs), obtained when the disease was refractory, from a patient treated with antithyroid drugs. Every receptor here comes from a female donor with Graves disease.

The chain uses TRBV12-5 and TRBJ1-4; possibly TRBD1 for D (6 bases). Germline assignment: CDR1 LGHNT and CDR2 FRNRAP. V lost 5 bases and J lost 8, with 12 bases in between. This CDR3 is 13 amino acids long. The CDR3 sequence: CASGLQGREKLFF. CDR3 nucleotides: TGTGCTAGTGGTCTCCAGGGGCGCGAAAAACTGTTTTTT.

Comments on this clonotype: An end of the junction does not agree with germline; a read error may underlie this. The rearrangement links TRBV14 to TRBJ1-2, with unresolved D. Germline CDR1 SGHDN, CDR2 FVKESK. This CDR3 is 12 amino acids long. CDR3 sequence reads: CASSPNLYGAAF. The CDR3 DNA reads as TGTGCCAGCAGCCCGAACTTATACGGAGCAGCCTTC.

This clonotype has more than one count but fewer than ten. The chain's CDR3 is CSARGQGLAGSQETQYF. The CDR3, as DNA: TGCAGTGCTAGAGGTCAGGGACTAGCGGGCAGCCAAGAGACCCAGTACTTC. The rearrangement joins TRBV20-1 to TRBJ2-5, with 12 bases lining up with TRBD2. The J segment lost 1 base and the V segment lost 1 base, leaving 7 bases of the junction unmatched. The CDR3 consists of 17 residues. CDR1 is DFQATT and CDR2 is SNEGSKA in the germline V gene (reference sequence).

On this clonotype: Because the CDR3's place on the DNA is in doubt, the DNA is left out and the CDR3 is given as listed by TCRdb. The chain uses TRBV5-6 and TRBJ2-7; no check of the table's D call, TRBD1, against the DNA was made. The CDR3 is 15 residues long, counting both termini. From germline, CDR1 is SGHDT and CDR2 YYEEEE. The CDR3 loop is CASSSTGTLSWEQYF.

This chain connects TRBV7-9 to TRBJ1-5; tentative D call: TRBD1 (6 bases). V shed 4 bases and J shed 3 bases, with 19 bases lying between them. The CDR3 loop spans 17 amino acids. From germline, CDR1 is SEHNR and CDR2 FQNEAQ (reference sequence). The CDR3: CASSSHGGTTHNQPQHF. In DNA, the CDR3 is TGTGCCAGCAGCTCCCACGGGGGGACAACGCACAATCAGCCCCAGCATTTT.

The chain has TRBV7-2 and TRBJ2-1; 9 bases fit TRBD2. V lost 4 bases and J lost 5; bases outside the gene matches: 6. Germline CDR1 reads SGHTA; CDR2 reads FQGNSA. CDR3 length: 15 residues. Here the CDR3 reads CASSSTSGPDNEQFF. The CDR3 nucleotides read TGTGCCAGCAGCTCGACTAGCGGACCTGACAATGAGCAGTTCTTC.

This clonotype was counted between two and nine times. The CDR3 does not end in the conserved phenylalanine or tryptophan, so this is likely a read error. The DNA is left out, because the CDR3 cannot be placed on it with certainty; the CDR3 is given as TCRdb lists it. The genes are TRBV7-9 and TRBJ1-2. CDR1 is SEHNR and CDR2 is FQNEAQ in the germline V gene (reference sequence). The CDR3 length is 11 residues, termini included. CDR3: CASSLDGQFHL.

This clonotype was seen ten or more times. V is TRBV28 and J is TRBJ2-7, with D unresolved. The CDR3 totals 13 residues. Deletions cut 6 bases from V and 0 bases from J, with 9 bases between. Germline CDR1 MDHEN, CDR2 SYDVKM. This CDR3 reads CASSPTNSYEQYF. In DNA, the CDR3 is TGTGCCAGCAGCCCTACGAACTCCTACGAGCAGTACTTC.

This clonotype came up many times. The rearrangement links TRBV7-8 to TRBJ1-2; D is possibly TRBD1 (6 bases). This CDR3 comprises 15 residues. CDR1 is SGHVS, CDR2 FQNEAQ, per germline. The ends were cut back, 3 bases at V and 8 bases at J, with 19 bases in the middle. In DNA form, the CDR3 reads TGTGCCAGCAGCTTGAGTGTCGGAGGGGGGGGAGGCTACACCTTC. Translation: CASSLSVGGGGGYTF.

There are a few counts of this clonotype. This chain links TRBV4-1 with TRBJ2-5; 10 positions match TRBD2. Germline CDR1 and CDR2: MGHRA and YSYEKL. This CDR3 comprises 15 residues. After removal of 3 bases from V and 4 bases from J, the junction contained 5 bases not matched to a gene. CDR3 protein: CASSQAGTSAETQYF. CDR3 bases: TGCGCCAGCAGCCAGGCCGGGACTAGCGCAGAGACCCAGTACTTC.

This clonotype has a count of ten or more. The CDR3 DNA follows: TGTGCCAGCAGAGAGCTACAGGGGGCTTTCGACGAGCAGTACTTC. Amino acids: CASRELQGAFDEQYF. This chain links TRBV28 with TRBJ2-7; 9 bases are a match to TRBD1. J was trimmed by 5 bases and V by 6 bases; bases with no gene match: 11. Germline V lookup: CDR1 MDHEN, CDR2 SYDVKM. The CDR3 sequence is 15 residues long.

This clonotype showed up just a few times. The V and J genes are TRBV2 and TRBJ2-7, with D tentatively TRBD2 (5 bases). This CDR3 has 16 amino acids. V was trimmed by 6 bases and J by 8 bases, leaving 26 bases between them. Germline V gene sequence: CDR1 SNHLY, CDR2 FYNNEI. This chain's CDR3 is CASSHPGSGLSGKQYF. Written as DNA, the CDR3 is TGTGCCAGCAGCCACCCGGGCAGTGGTCTCTCGGGGAAGCAGTACTTC.

V usage is TRBV9 and J usage is TRBJ2-7, with D perhaps matching TRBD2 (5 bases). The CDR3 consists of 15 residues. Germline CDR1 is SGDLS and CDR2 is YYNGEE. V was clipped by 0 bases and J by 2 bases, with 12 bases between them. The CDR3 DNA reads as TGTGCCAGCAGCGTAGAGCCTAGCTCAACCTACGAGCAGTACTTC. Its translation is CASSVEPSSTYEQYF. Variable domain in full (rest from reference TRBV9 and TRBJ2-7): DSGVTQTPKHLITATGQRVTLRCSPRSGDLSVYWYQQSLDQGLQFLIQYYNGEERAKGNILERFSAQQFPDLHSELNLSSLELGDSALYFCASSVEPSSTYEQYFGPGTRLTVT.

This clonotype was seen only a few times. CDR3 protein: CASSIKSGDRRLNTEAFF. The CDR3 region has the DNA TGTGCCAGCAGTATTAAAAGTGGGGACAGAAGACTGAACACTGAAGCTTTCTTT. The rearrangement links TRBV6-1 to TRBJ1-1, with 7 bases matching TRBD1. Trimming took 5 bases from V and 0 from J; bases not matched to a gene: 15. The CDR3 has 18 amino acids. Looked up from germline, CDR1 is MNHNS and CDR2 is SASEGT.

The J gene is TRBJ2-5, the V gene TRBV11-3, with 8 bases matching TRBD1. The trim removed 5 bases at V and 5 bases at J, leaving 10 bases unmatched. The V gene's germline CDR1 is SGHNT and CDR2 YENEEA. The CDR3 loop spans 15 amino acids. The CDR3 region has the DNA TGTGCCAGCAGCCCAAGACGGACAGGGAAGGAGACCCAGTACTTC. It translates to CASSPRRTGKETQYF.

This clonotype occurred a few times. V and J are TRBV30 and TRBJ2-3, with D hard to call. CDR1 is GTSNPN, CDR2 SVGIG, per germline (reference sequence). The ends were cut back, 4 bases at V and 6 bases at J, with 14 bases in the middle. The CDR3 is made up of 13 amino acids. The CDR3 sequence: CAWTAADRDTQYF. CDR3 nucleotide sequence: TGTGCCTGGACCGCCGCGGACCGGGATACGCAGTATTTT.

This clonotype was observed a handful of times. The V gene is TRBV3-1, the J gene TRBJ1-3; D uncertain. The CDR3 sequence is 12 residues long. Germline assignment: CDR1 LGHDT and CDR2 YNNKEL (reference sequence). V was cut by 3 bases and J by 7 bases, with 7 bases left in between. The CDR3 loop is CASSQSWNTIYF. The CDR3 DNA follows: TGTGCCAGCAGCCAGTCCTGGAACACCATATATTTT.

The chain has TRBV5-1 and TRBJ2-7; 7 nucleotides agree with TRBD1. With 4 bases clipped from V and 3 bases from J, the junction kept 16 bases outside the gene matches. This CDR3 contains 17 residues. CDR1 SGHRS and CDR2 YFSETQ come from the germline V gene. In DNA form, the CDR3 reads TGCGCCAGCAGCCGCTCCGACACAGGGGCCGATAGCTACGAGCAGTACTTC. This sequence encodes CASSRSDTGADSYEQYF.

This clonotype was counted at least ten times. V is TRBV7-9 and J is TRBJ1-2, with 9 bases matching TRBD1. The CDR3 contains 13 residues. Germline CDR1 SEHNR, CDR2 FQNEAQ (reference sequence). The junction had 2 bases not matched to a gene; V was cut back by 1 base and J by 8 bases. CDR3 protein: CASSLGQGDGYTF. CDR3 in DNA: TGTGCCAGCAGCTTAGGACAGGGGGACGGCTACACCTTC.

CDR3 coding DNA: TGTGCCAGCAGTTACTTTTTCAGGGTGGACACTGAAGCTTTCTTT. Translating it yields CASSYFFRVDTEAFF. The chain joins TRBV6-5 to TRBJ1-1; weak D call: TRBD1 (5 bases). Per germline, CDR1 MNHEY and CDR2 SVGAGI. The CDR3 consists of 15 residues. Trimming left V 1 base short and J 3 bases short, with 12 bases between.

The chain is built from TRBV20-1 and TRBJ2-6, with D hard to call. The germline gives CDR1 DFQATT, CDR2 SNEGSKA (reference sequence). This CDR3 has 13 amino acids. Trimming left V 1 base short and J 4 bases short, with 5 bases between. In DNA, the CDR3 is TGCAGTGCTAGAGCCGGGGGGGCCAACGTCCTGACTTTC. This encodes CSARAGGANVLTF.

This clonotype was seen many times. The genes are TRBV27 and TRBJ1-2; possible D gene TRBD1, 5 bases. The CDR3 has 13 amino acids. Germline V gives CDR1 MNHEY, CDR2 SMNVEV (reference sequence). Trimming shortened V by 6 bases and J by 5 bases, and 13 bases separated the two germline ends. The DNA of the CDR3 is TGTGCCAGCAGCCAGACAGTCTTTTATGGCTACACCTTC. It specifies CASSQTVFYGYTF.

This clonotype was counted a few times. V is TRBV6-4 and J is TRBJ2-7, with 8 bases matching TRBD2. Germline V CDR1 and CDR2: MRHNA, SNTAGT. The V and J ends lost 2 bases and 0 bases, in that order; junction bases with no gene match: 15. The CDR3 length is 19 residues. CDR3 sequence: CASSDIRGLAARTSYEQYF. The CDR3 DNA is TGTGCCAGCAGTGACATCCGTGGACTAGCTGCTAGAACCTCCTACGAGCAGTACTTC.